This TCR beta chain originates from a study of T cells in Graves' hyperthyroidism and ophthalmopathy. It was uncontrolled infection, other autoimmune disease, pregnancy or lactation that excluded patients. Researchers amplified the TCR beta CDR3 regions from RNA transcripts. The HTBI primer set drove a first-round RT-PCR of the TCR CDR3. TCRdb called the multiplex PCR reads again in MiXCR, with one record for every CDR3 protein. In the table there are 500,000 to 650,000 distinct CDR3 sequences, approximately 48% of which are singletons. The receptor was derived from an adult woman with Graves' disease, either hyperthyroidism or ophthalmopathy (not recorded which). Sequencing input: peripheral blood or thyroid tissue (not recorded which).

Here the CDR3 DNA reads TGTGCCAGCAGCTCCGAACAGAAGAACTATGGCTACACCTTC. Amino acids: CASSSEQKNYGYTF. The genes are TRBV7-9 and TRBJ1-2; D is unresolved. This CDR3 is built from 14 residues. Germline CDR1 is SEHNR and CDR2 is FQNEAQ (reference sequence). V was cut by 4 bases and J by 2 bases, with 11 bases left in between.